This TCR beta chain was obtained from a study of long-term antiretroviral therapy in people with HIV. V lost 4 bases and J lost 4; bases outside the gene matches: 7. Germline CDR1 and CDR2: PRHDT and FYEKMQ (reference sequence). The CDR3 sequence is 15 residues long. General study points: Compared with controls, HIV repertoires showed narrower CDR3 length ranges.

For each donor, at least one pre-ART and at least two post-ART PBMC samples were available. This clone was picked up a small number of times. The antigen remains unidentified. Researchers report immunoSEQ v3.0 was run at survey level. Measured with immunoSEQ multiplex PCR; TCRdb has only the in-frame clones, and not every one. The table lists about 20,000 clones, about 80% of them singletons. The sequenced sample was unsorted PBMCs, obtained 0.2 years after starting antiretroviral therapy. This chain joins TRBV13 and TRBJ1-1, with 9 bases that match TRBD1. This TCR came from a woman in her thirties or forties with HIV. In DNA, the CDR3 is TGTGCCAGCAGCTCACTGGACAGGGGAAGCACTGAAGCTTTCTTT. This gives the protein CASSSLDRGSTEAFF.